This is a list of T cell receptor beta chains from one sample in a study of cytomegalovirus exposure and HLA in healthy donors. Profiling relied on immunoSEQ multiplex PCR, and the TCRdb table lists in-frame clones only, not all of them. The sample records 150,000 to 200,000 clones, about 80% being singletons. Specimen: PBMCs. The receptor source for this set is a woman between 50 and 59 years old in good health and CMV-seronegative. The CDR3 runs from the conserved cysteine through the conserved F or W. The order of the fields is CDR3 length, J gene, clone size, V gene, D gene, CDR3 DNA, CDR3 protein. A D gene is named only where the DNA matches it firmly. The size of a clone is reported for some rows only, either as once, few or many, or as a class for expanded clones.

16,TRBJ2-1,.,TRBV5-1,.,TGCGCCAGCAGCTTGACGGGTCCGAGCTCCTACAATGAGCAGTTCTTC,CASSLTGPSSYNEQFF
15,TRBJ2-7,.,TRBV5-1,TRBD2,TGCGCCAGCCCCCCGGGGGGGGTTAGCTCCTACGAGCAGTACTTC,CASPPGGVSSYEQYF
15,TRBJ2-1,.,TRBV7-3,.,TGTGCCAGCAGCTTTGGAGGCCTCCTGGACAATGAGCAGTTCTTC,CASSFGGLLDNEQFF
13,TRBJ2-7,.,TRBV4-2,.,TGTGCCAGCAGCCAAGAGCGCCGGTACGAGCAGTACTTC,CASSQERRYEQYF
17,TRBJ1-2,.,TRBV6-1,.,TGTGCTAGCAGTGGGGGGGGGCCCGAACCCCCTGGCTATGGCTACACCTTC,CASSGGGPEPPGYGYTF
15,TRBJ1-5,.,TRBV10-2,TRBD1,TGCGCCAGCAGCTGGGGACAGGAAGGGAATCAGCCCCAGCATTTT,CASSWGQEGNQPQHF
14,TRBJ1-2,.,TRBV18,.,TGTGCCAGCTCACCGCAAGAGGTTAACTATGGCTACACCTTC,CASSPQEVNYGYTF
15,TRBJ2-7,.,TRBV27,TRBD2,TGTGCCAGCAGTTTCTCGACTAGCGGGAGGGACGAGCAGTACTTC,CASSFSTSGRDEQYF
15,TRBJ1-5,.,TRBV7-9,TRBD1,TGTGCCAGCAGCCGAGACAGGGGAATTAATCAGCCCCAGCATTTT,CASSRDRGINQPQHF
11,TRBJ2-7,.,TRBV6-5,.,TGTGCCAGCAGTACCGGGTACGAGCAGTACTTC,CASSTGYEQYF
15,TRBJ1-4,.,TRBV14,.,TGTGCCAGCAGCCAAGAGGACCTGGCGGGTGAAAAACTGTTTTTT,CASSQEDLAGEKLFF
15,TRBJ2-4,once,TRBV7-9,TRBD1,TGTGCCAGCAGCTTACTCGGGACAGGGCAAAACATTCAGTACTTC,CASSLLGTGQNIQYF
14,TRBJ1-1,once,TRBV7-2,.,TGTGCCAGCTCGGCGGATAGGGCGGGAACTGAAGCTTTCTTT,CASSADRAGTEAFF
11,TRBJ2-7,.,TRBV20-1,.,TGCAGTGCTAGACAGTACTACGAGCAGTACTTC,CSARQYYEQYF
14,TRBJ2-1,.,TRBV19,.,TGTGCCAGTAGTATGGGTCAGCAGAACGGGGAGCAGTTCTTC,CASSMGQQNGEQFF
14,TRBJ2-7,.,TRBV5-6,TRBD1,TGTGCCAGCAGCTTGGTCAGGGGGCGTGGCGAGCAGTACTTC,CASSLVRGRGEQYF
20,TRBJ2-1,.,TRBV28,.,TGTGCCAGCAGTTTCGGTCTCAGGTCGCGACACTACCAGGGATACAATGAGCAGTTCTTC,CASSFGLRSRHYQGYNEQFF
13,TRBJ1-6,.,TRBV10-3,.,TGTGCCATCAGGGGGACTGCAGATTCACCCCTCCACTTT,CAIRGTADSPLHF
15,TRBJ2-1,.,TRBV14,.,TGTGCCAGCAGCCAAGACGTATTACCGGGTGATGAGCAGTTCTTC,CASSQDVLPGDEQFF
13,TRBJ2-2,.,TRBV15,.,TGTGCCACCAGCAGAGGGGGGGACGGGGAGCTGTTTTTT,CATSRGGDGELFF
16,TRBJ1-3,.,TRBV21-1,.,TGTGCCAGCAGCAAAGAAGTCAGGGACTCTGGAAACACCATATATTTT,CASSKEVRDSGNTIYF
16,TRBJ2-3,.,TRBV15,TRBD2,TGTGCCACCAGCAGATCAGGACTAGCGGGCACAGATACGCAGTATTTT,CATSRSGLAGTDTQYF
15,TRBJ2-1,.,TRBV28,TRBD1,TGTGCCAGCAGCGAAACAGGGGGCTCCTACAATGAGCAGTTCTTC,CASSETGGSYNEQFF
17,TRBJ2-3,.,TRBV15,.,TGTGCCACCAGCAGAGATTTTAGGACAGAGATCACAGATACGCAGTATTTT,CATSRDFRTEITDTQYF
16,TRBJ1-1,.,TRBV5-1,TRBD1,TGCGCCAGCAGCTTGAGGACAGGGGGCTTGAACACTGAAGCTTTCTTT,CASSLRTGGLNTEAFF
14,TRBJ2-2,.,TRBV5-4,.,TGTGCCAGCAGCTTGCCGCGGGATGGCGGGGAGCTGTTTTTT,CASSLPRDGGELFF
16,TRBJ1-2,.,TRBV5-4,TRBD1,TGTGCCAGCAGCCCGACGGTGCAGGGGGCGAACTATGGCTACACCTTC,CASSPTVQGANYGYTF
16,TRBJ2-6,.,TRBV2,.,TGTGCCAGCAGTGAGGGTCAGGTCGTGTGGGCCAACGTCCTGACTTTC,CASSEGQVVWANVLTF
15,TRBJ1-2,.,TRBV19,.,TGTGCCAGTAGTACTTTGGCAGGGGCACGAGATGGCTACACCTTC,CASSTLAGARDGYTF
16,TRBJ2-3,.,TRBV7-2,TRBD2,TGTGCCAGCAGCCCTCCCCTGGGAGGGGCCACAGATACGCAGTATTTT,CASSPPLGGATDTQYF
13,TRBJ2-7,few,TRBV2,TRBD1,TGTGCCAGCAGGAGGACAGGACCCTACGAGCAGTACTTC,CASRRTGPYEQYF
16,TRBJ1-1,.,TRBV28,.,TGTGCCAGCAGTTTAGAGACTAACCCCATGAACACTGAAGCTTTCTTT,CASSLETNPMNTEAFF
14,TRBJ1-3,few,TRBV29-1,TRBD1,TGCAGCGTTGAGTCGCAGGGGGCTGGAAACACCATATATTTT,CSVESQGAGNTIYF
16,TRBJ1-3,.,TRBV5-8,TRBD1,TGTGCCAGCAGCGTGGGACAGGGAGTCTCTGGAAACACCATATATTTT,CASSVGQGVSGNTIYF
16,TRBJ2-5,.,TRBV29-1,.,TGCAGCGTTGCCCCCGGTCCTAGCAGACACCAAGAGACCCAGTACTTC,CSVAPGPSRHQETQYF
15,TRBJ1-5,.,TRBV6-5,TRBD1,TGTGCCAGCAGTTACTCAGGTCAGGGGGGTCAGCCCCAGCATTTT,CASSYSGQGGQPQHF
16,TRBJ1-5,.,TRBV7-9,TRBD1,TGTTCCAGCAGCCGCACAGGGGGCCAGGGCAATCAGCCCCAGCATTTT,CSSSRTGGQGNQPQHF
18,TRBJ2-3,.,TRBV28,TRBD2,TGTGCCAGCAGTTTATACGGCCCTACTAGCGGGAGCACAGATACGCAGTATTTT,CASSLYGPTSGSTDTQYF
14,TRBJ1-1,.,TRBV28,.,TGTGCCAGCAGTTTACCTACAGGGTACACTGAAGCTTTCTTT,CASSLPTGYTEAFF
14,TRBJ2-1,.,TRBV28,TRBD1,TGTGCCAGCAGTTTTAACTACAGGGGGGATGAGCAGTTCTTC,CASSFNYRGDEQFF
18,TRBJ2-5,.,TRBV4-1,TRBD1,TGCGCCAGCAGCCAGAGAGCTCGACAGGGCGGGCGGTTAGAGACCCAGTACTTC,CASSQRARQGGRLETQYF
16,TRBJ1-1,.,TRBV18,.,TGTGCCAGCTCACCACGAAAGACAGATCCCTACACTGAAGCTTTCTTT,CASSPRKTDPYTEAFF
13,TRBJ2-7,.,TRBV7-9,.,TGTTCCAGCAACCCCGACAGCTCCTACGAGCAGTACTTC,CSSNPDSSYEQYF
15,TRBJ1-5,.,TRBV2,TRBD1,TGTGCCAGCAGTGAAATCGGCAGGGGGATGACGCCCCAGCATTTT,CASSEIGRGMTPQHF
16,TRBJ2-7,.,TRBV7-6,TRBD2,TGTGCCAGCAGCCCCGGGGTAGCGGGAGTTCGCTACGAGCAGTACTTC,CASSPGVAGVRYEQYF
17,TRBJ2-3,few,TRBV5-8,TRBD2,TGTGCCAGCAGCTCAGTTCCTAGCGGGGGTAGCACAGATACGCAGTATTTT,CASSSVPSGGSTDTQYF
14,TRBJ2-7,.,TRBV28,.,TGTGCCAGCAGCCAATTCGACAGACTTCACGAGCAGTACTTC,CASSQFDRLHEQYF
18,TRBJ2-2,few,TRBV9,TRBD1,TGTGCCAGCAGCGCTCTCACGGGCACAGGGGCGAACACCGGGGAGCTGTTTTTT,CASSALTGTGANTGELFF
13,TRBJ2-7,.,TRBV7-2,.,TGTGCCAGCAGCTTAGGTGGAGGGCGGGAGCAGTACTTC,CASSLGGGREQYF